These T cell receptor beta chains were read from a single sample in a study of blood T cells in healthy people across ages. TCRdb recomputed calls from the 5' RACE reads with MiXCR, one row per CDR3 protein. Of over a million distinct CDR3 sequences in the sample, approximately 26% are singletons; the top ten hold 0.65% to 0.95%. The data were also submitted as part of a second study, on T cells of mothers and their children.

Sequenced input: blood. Receptor source: a girl aged 2-10 years in good health. The CDR3 runs from the conserved cysteine through the conserved F or W. The D gene is left open where the match is weak. Part of the rows lack a size; the others show once, few, many or a class for expanded clones.

TRBV4-2	TRBJ2-5	.	.	CASSQDRGAQETQYF	TGTGCCAGCAGCCAAGATCGGGGGGCCCAAGAGACCCAGTACTTC
TRBV7-9	TRBJ2-1	TRBD1	.	CASEGAGYNEQFF	TGTGCCAGCGAGGGGGCAGGCTACAATGAGCAGTTCTTC
TRBV29-1	TRBJ2-5	.	.	CSVVRDTYWETQYF	TGCAGCGTTGTCCGTGACACTTATTGGGAGACCCAGTACTTC
TRBV7-6	TRBJ2-7	.	.	CASSSDWREQYF	TGTGCCAGCAGCTCCGACTGGAGGGAGCAGTACTTC
TRBV12-3/TRBV12-4	TRBJ2-3	TRBD1	.	CASRLTGVGADTQYF	TGTGCCAGCAGATTGACAGGGGTTGGAGCAGATACGCAGTATTTT
TRBV28	TRBJ1-1	.	.	CASSDSLEAFF	TGTGCCAGCAGCGACTCTCTTGAAGCTTTCTTT
TRBV7-9	TRBJ2-1	.	few	CASIELVRRGNEQFF	TGTGCCAGCATTGAGCTCGTCAGGAGGGGGAATGAGCAGTTCTTC
TRBV20-1	TRBJ1-4	.	.	CNARGGVELFF	TGCAATGCTAGAGGAGGGGTCGAACTGTTTTTT
TRBV19	TRBJ2-1	TRBD2	.	CASSMAGGPNEQFF	TGTGCCAGTAGTATGGCGGGAGGGCCCAATGAGCAGTTCTTC
TRBV12-3/TRBV12-4	TRBJ2-7	TRBD1	.	CASSGAGQGISYEQYF	TGTGCCAGCAGTGGAGCGGGACAGGGGATATCCTACGAGCAGTACTTC
TRBV7-9	TRBJ1-1	TRBD1	.	CASSLRQGGIDSEAFF	TGTGCCAGCAGCCTAAGACAGGGGGGAATCGATAGTGAAGCTTTCTTT
TRBV20-1	TRBJ2-1	.	.	CSARGPTSSYNEQFF	TGCAGTGCTAGAGGTCCTACTAGCTCCTACAATGAGCAGTTCTTC
TRBV29-1	TRBJ1-2	.	few	CSVESVLNYGYTF	TGCAGCGTTGAGTCGGTGCTAAACTATGGCTACACCTTC
TRBV9	TRBJ2-3	.	.	CASSSNSDTQYF	TGTGCCAGCAGTTCAAATTCGGATACGCAGTATTTT
TRBV29-1	TRBJ2-3	TRBD2	.	CSSLGLAGVGVEYTQYF	TGCAGCTCCCTGGGACTAGCGGGAGTCGGGGTAGAGTATACGCAGTATTTT
TRBV6-5	TRBJ2-5	.	.	CASRKTDGETQYF	TGTGCCAGCAGGAAGACTGACGGGGAGACCCAGTACTTC
TRBV7-9	TRBJ2-4	.	.	CASSYDQNIQYF	TGTGCCAGCAGCTATGACCAAAACATTCAGTACTTC
TRBV25-1	TRBJ1-4	.	.	CASSGVRAANEKLFF	TGTGCCAGCAGTGGCGTGCGTGCGGCTAATGAAAAACTGTTTTTT
TRBV3-1	TRBJ2-5	.	.	CASSQGIFYF	TGTGCCAGCAGCCAAGGGATCTTTTACTTC
TRBV9	TRBJ1-2	.	.	CASSVEEDYGYTF	TGTGCTAGCAGCGTAGAAGAAGACTATGGCTACACCTTC
TRBV27	TRBJ2-7	TRBD1	.	CASRTGQGGNEQYF	TGTGCCAGCAGAACCGGACAGGGAGGAAACGAGCAGTACTTC
TRBV12-3/TRBV12-4	TRBJ1-2	.	few	CAISRTSDYGYTF	TGTGCCATCTCCCGAACCTCAGATTATGGCTACACCTTC
TRBV20-1	TRBJ2-2	TRBD2	.	CSARDTTTSGRTGELFF	TGCAGTGCTAGAGATACGACGACTAGCGGGAGGACCGGGGAGCTGTTTTTT
TRBV29-1	TRBJ2-7	TRBD1	.	CSATGQGFREQYF	TGCAGCGCAACGGGACAGGGGTTTCGGGAGCAGTACTTC
TRBV7-9	TRBJ1-2	.	.	CASSLDLINYGYTF	TGTGCCAGCAGCTTAGACCTGATTAACTATGGCTACACCTTC
TRBV20-1	TRBJ2-2	.	few	CSASLAGPGELFF	TGCAGTGCTTCTCTTGCTGGCCCCGGGGAGCTGTTTTTT
TRBV5-1	TRBJ2-3	TRBD1	.	CASSPRTGIDTDTQYF	TGCGCCAGCAGCCCGCGGACAGGGATTGACACAGATACGCAGTATTTT
TRBV10-3	TRBJ2-7	.	.	CAISEGQTPFYEQYF	TGTGCCATCAGTGAAGGTCAGACCCCGTTCTACGAGCAGTACTTC
TRBV29-1	TRBJ2-3	TRBD1	few	CSVEVGQDPSDTQYF	TGCAGCGTTGAGGTGGGACAGGATCCGTCAGATACGCAGTATTTT
TRBV6-1	TRBJ1-1	.	.	CASIRVRDTEAFF	TGTGCCAGCATTCGCGTCCGGGACACTGAAGCTTTCTTT
TRBV28	TRBJ2-7	TRBD1	few	CASSRRTGGSHEQYF	TGTGCCAGCAGCCGAAGGACAGGGGGCTCCCACGAGCAGTACTTC
TRBV4-2	TRBJ2-5	.	.	CASSHRAPERLETQYF	TGTGCCAGCAGCCACCGGGCCCCGGAAAGACTAGAGACCCAGTACTTC
TRBV7-9	TRBJ2-2	TRBD2	few	CASSFGEPGLLKSGELFF	TGTGCCAGCAGCTTTGGCGAACCGGGACTACTGAAGTCAGGGGAGCTGTTTTTT
TRBV20-1	TRBJ2-5	.	few	CSATSQTGNQETQYF	TGCAGTGCAACCTCTCAAACAGGGAACCAAGAGACCCAGTACTTC
TRBV7-2	TRBJ1-2	TRBD1	.	CASSMTGGANGYTF	TGTGCCAGCAGCATGACAGGGGGCGCAAACGGCTACACCTTC
TRBV7-9	TRBJ2-5	.	few	CASSLAGARDETQYF	TGTGCCAGCAGCTTAGCAGGGGCGCGCGATGAGACCCAGTACTTC
TRBV11-2	TRBJ2-7	.	.	CASSIGAAYEQYF	TGTGCCAGCAGCATAGGAGCGGCCTACGAGCAGTACTTC
TRBV19	TRBJ2-5	TRBD1	few	CASSIVRTGQETQYF	TGTGCCAGTAGTATTGTCCGGACAGGCCAAGAGACCCAGTACTTC
TRBV5-4	TRBJ2-5	TRBD2	once	CASNVAGLQETQYF	TGTGCCAGCAACGTAGCGGGGCTCCAAGAGACCCAGTACTTC
TRBV6-1	TRBJ2-7	TRBD2	.	CASSEAPGTSGSNEQYF	TGTGCCAGCAGTGAAGCACCCGGGACTAGCGGGAGTAACGAGCAGTACTTC
TRBV5-1	TRBJ1-1	TRBD1	.	CASSVRQGRPMNTEAFF	TGCGCCAGCAGCGTCCGACAGGGGAGGCCAATGAACACTGAAGCTTTCTTT
TRBV20-1	TRBJ2-7	.	.	CSAAGRDYEQYF	TGCAGTGCTGCGGGCCGGGACTACGAGCAGTACTTC
TRBV5-6	TRBJ1-4	.	.	CASSFLTGNNEKLFF	TGTGCCAGCAGCTTTCTGACAGGAAACAATGAAAAACTGTTTTTT
TRBV6-5	TRBJ1-2	.	few	CASSYGTMEGYTF	TGTGCCAGCAGTTACGGGACAATGGAGGGCTACACCTTC
TRBV11-2	TRBJ1-4	.	.	CASSSGGGWEKLFF	TGTGCCAGCAGCTCCGGAGGCGGTTGGGAAAAACTGTTTTTT
TRBV7-9	TRBJ2-1	TRBD2	few	CASRQGGVNEQFF	TGTGCCAGCCGCCAGGGAGGGGTCAATGAGCAGTTCTTC
TRBV7-2	TRBJ2-2	TRBD2	few	CATREAPNTGELFF	TGTGCCACGCGGGAGGCGCCGAACACCGGGGAGCTGTTTTTT
TRBV11-1	TRBJ2-2	.	.	CASSLYPGMINTGELFF	TGTGCCAGCAGCTTATATCCAGGGATGATTAACACCGGGGAGCTGTTTTTT
TRBV10-3	TRBJ2-5	TRBD1	few	CAISLGGKLGETQYF	TGTGCCATCAGCCTAGGGGGCAAACTTGGAGAGACCCAGTACTTC
TRBV3-1	TRBJ2-1	.	few	CASSQGIWLEQFF	TGTGCCAGCAGCCAAGGTATCTGGTTGGAGCAGTTCTTC
TRBV12-3/TRBV12-4	TRBJ2-1	.	.	CASSSGDAANEQFF	TGTGCCAGCAGCTCCGGGGACGCAGCCAATGAGCAGTTCTTC
TRBV7-2	TRBJ2-1	TRBD1	.	CASSRDRTYNEQFF	TGTGCCAGCAGCCGGGACAGAACCTACAATGAGCAGTTCTTC
TRBV12-3/TRBV12-4	TRBJ2-1	.	few	CASTRGLNEQFF	TGTGCCAGCACCCGGGGTCTCAATGAGCAGTTCTTC
TRBV7-2	TRBJ2-7	TRBD1	few	CASNLDLGQGHEQYF	TGTGCCAGCAACTTAGACTTAGGACAGGGGCACGAGCAGTACTTC
TRBV4-3	TRBJ1-1	.	few	CASSQESGMNTEAFF	TGCGCCAGCAGCCAAGAATCAGGGATGAACACTGAAGCTTTCTTT
TRBV6-5	TRBJ1-2	.	.	CATLKRDGYTF	TGTGCCACCCTAAAAAGGGATGGCTACACCTTC
TRBV7-9	TRBJ1-4	TRBD1	few	CASSYTGEGHANEKLFF	TGTGCCAGCAGCTATACAGGGGAAGGGCACGCTAATGAAAAACTGTTTTTT
TRBV11-2	TRBJ2-7	.	.	CASSISDSEQYF	TGTGCCAGCAGCATTTCCGATTCCGAGCAGTACTTC
TRBV10-3	TRBJ1-1	.	.	CAISESDSDMGATEAFF	TGTGCCATCAGTGAGTCCGACAGCGACATGGGGGCCACTGAAGCTTTCTTT